The sequence of this T cell receptor beta chain was determined in a study of type 1 regulatory T cells. Study background: T-allo10 is a Tr1-enriched, alloantigen-specific CD4 T cell product made in vitro. Findings and limits, study-wide: Type 1 regulatory T cells had a more restricted TCR repertoire than non-type 1 regulatory T cells.

This CDR3 is built from 13 residues. V lost 1 base and J lost 7, with 10 bases in between. CDR1 and CDR2 (germline): SGHAT, FQNNGV. Note on this clonotype: The antigen is not known.

TCRdb re-called the reads through MiXCR, storing one row per CDR3 protein. The top ten clones hold around a third of a sample with more than 4,000 distinct CDR3 sequences, roughly 24% of them seen once. This sequence originates from a human donor in good health. Sample: cultured type 1 regulatory T (Tr1) cells, either the whole culture or a sorted fraction (not recorded which). This chain links TRBV11-2 with TRBJ1-1; maybe TRBD1 (6 bases). CDR3 loop: CASSLGNRVEAFF. The CDR3 region has the DNA TGTGCCAGCAGCTTAGGGAACAGGGTTGAAGCTTTCTTT.